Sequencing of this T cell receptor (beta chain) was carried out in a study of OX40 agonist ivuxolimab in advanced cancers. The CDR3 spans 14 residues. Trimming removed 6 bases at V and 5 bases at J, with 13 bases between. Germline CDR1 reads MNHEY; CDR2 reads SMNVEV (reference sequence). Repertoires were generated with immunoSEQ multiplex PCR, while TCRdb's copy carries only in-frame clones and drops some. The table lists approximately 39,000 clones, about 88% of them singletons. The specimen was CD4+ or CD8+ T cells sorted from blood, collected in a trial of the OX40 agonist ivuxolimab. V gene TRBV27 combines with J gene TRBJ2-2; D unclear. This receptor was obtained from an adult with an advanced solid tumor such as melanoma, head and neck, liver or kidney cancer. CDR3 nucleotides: TGTGCCAGCAGCCCTTGGCAGAGGACCGGGGAGCTGTTTTTT. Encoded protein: CASSPWQRTGELFF.